The present T cell receptor (beta chain) was sequenced within a study of T cells in Graves' hyperthyroidism and ophthalmopathy. This clonotype has at least ten counts. Its target is unknown. The source material, RNA transcripts, was used to amplify TCR beta CDR3 regions. In the first-round RT-PCR of the TCR CDR3, the HTBI primer set was used. One entry per CDR3 protein results from TCRdb running MiXCR on the multiplex PCR reads. The profile shows some 550,000 distinct CDR3 sequences, approximately 16% of them singletons. Study results and caveats: The authors' 13 V-J model separated ophthalmopathy from stable hyperthyroidism.

This sequence originates from a woman in her thirties or forties with Graves' ophthalmopathy. The specimen sequenced was blood.

CDR3 loop: CASSHGVSYEQYF. The CDR3, as DNA: TGTGCCAGCAGTCATGGAGTGTCCTACGAGCAGTACTTC. The rearrangement links TRBV2 to TRBJ2-7; D unclear. This CDR3 has 13 residues. V was cut by 5 bases and J by 1 base, with 9 bases left in between. CDR1 and CDR2 from the germline V gene are SNHLY and FYNNEI.